This T cell receptor beta chain emerged from a study of tumor and adjacent non-tumor tissue in lung cancer. TCRbeta libraries were built with three rounds of nested PCR, modified from ARM-PCR. Using its own MiXCR run on the multiplex PCR reads, TCRdb lists one record per CDR3 protein. The sample consists of 65,000 to 90,000 distinct CDR3 sequences, roughly 75% of them appearing once. Concerning this clonotype: What it recognizes is unknown. One junction end disagrees with the germline gene, perhaps due to a read error.

Germline-derived CDR1 and CDR2 are LGHNA and YNFKEQ. The CDR3 is 15 amino acids. Study results and caveats: Patients with more diverse tumor TCRs had worse survival. Normal lung showed higher cumulative top 100 clone frequency than tumor.

This sample's RNA came from whole unsorted tissue. The clonotype comes from a woman aged 70 to 79 with non-small cell lung cancer. What was sequenced was lung tumor tissue. The rearrangement links TRBV4-2 to TRBJ1-1; 8 bases fit TRBD1. For the CDR3, the DNA is TGTACCAGCAGCCCAGGACAGGGCATGAACACCGAAGCTTTCTTT. This translates into CTSSPGQGMNTEAFF.